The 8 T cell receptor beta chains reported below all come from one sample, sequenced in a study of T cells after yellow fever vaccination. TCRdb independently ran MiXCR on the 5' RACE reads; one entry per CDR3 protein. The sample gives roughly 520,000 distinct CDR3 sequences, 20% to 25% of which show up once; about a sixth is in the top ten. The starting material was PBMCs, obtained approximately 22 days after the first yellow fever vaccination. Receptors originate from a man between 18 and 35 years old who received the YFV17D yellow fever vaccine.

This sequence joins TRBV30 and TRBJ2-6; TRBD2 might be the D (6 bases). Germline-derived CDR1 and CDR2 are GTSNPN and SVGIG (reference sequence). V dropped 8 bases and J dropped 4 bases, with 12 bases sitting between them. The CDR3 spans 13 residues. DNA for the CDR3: TGTGCCCTCGGAGGGGCCGGGGCCAACGTCCTGACTTTC. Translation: CALGGAGANVLTF. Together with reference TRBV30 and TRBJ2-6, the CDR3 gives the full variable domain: SQTIHQWPATLVQPVGSPLSLECTVEGTSNPNLYWYRQAAGRGLQLLFYSVGIGQISSEVPQNLSASRPQDRQFILSSKKLLLSDSGFYLCALGGAGANVLTFGAGSRLTVL.

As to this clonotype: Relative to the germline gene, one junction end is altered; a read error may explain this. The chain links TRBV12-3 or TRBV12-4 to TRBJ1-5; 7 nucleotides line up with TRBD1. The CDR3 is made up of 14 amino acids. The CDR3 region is CANSMGQRDQPQHF. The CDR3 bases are TGTGCCAACAGTATGGGACAGAGAGATCAGCCCCAGCATTTT.

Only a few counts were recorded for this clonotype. The CDR3 here is CASSQAASGGTLAKNIQYF. In DNA form, the CDR3 reads TGTGCCAGCAGCCAAGCTGCTAGCGGGGGTACTCTAGCCAAAAACATTCAGTACTTC. The rearrangement links TRBV4-2 to TRBJ2-4, with TRBD2 identical over 10 bases. J lost 0 bases, V lost 1 base, and 9 bases had no gene match. The germline V gene has CDR1 LGHNA and CDR2 YNFKEQ. The CDR3 is 19 amino acids.

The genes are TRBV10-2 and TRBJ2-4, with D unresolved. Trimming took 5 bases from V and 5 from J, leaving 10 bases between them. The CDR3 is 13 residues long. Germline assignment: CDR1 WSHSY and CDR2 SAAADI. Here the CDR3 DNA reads TGCGCCAGCAGTCCCCCTTATCAAAACATTCAGTACTTC. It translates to CASSPPYQNIQYF.

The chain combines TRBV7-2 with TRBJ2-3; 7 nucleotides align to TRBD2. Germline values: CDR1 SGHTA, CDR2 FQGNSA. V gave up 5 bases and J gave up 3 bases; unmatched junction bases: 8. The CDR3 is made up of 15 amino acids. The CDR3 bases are TGTGCCAGCAGCGAAGGACTAGTGCAAACAGATACGCAGTATTTT. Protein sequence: CASSEGLVQTDTQYF.

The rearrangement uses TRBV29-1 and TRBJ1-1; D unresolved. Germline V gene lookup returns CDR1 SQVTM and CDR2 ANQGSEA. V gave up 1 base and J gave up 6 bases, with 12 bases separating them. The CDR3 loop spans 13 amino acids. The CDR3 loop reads CSVEGRLVPEAFF. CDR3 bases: TGCAGCGTTGAAGGGCGCTTGGTGCCTGAAGCTTTCTTT. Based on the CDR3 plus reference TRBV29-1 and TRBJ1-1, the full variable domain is SAVISQKPSRDICQRGTSLTIQCQVDSQVTMMFWYRQQPGQSLTLIATANQGSEATYESGFVIDKFPISRPNLTFSTLTVSNMSPEDSSIYLCSVEGRLVPEAFFGQGTRLTVV.

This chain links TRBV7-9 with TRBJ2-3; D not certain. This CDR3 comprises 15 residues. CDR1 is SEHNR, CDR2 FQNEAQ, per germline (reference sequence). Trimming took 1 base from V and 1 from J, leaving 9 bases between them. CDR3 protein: CASSLELYGTDTQYF. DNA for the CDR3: TGTGCCAGCAGCTTAGAGCTATACGGCACAGATACGCAGTATTTT.

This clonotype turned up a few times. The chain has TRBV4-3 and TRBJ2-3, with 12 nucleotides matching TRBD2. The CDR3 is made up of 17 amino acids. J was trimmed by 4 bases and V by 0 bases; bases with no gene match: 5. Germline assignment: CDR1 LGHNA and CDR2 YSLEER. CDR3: CASSQEATSGGPDTQYF. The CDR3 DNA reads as TGCGCCAGCAGCCAAGAAGCTACTAGCGGGGGGCCAGATACGCAGTATTTT.